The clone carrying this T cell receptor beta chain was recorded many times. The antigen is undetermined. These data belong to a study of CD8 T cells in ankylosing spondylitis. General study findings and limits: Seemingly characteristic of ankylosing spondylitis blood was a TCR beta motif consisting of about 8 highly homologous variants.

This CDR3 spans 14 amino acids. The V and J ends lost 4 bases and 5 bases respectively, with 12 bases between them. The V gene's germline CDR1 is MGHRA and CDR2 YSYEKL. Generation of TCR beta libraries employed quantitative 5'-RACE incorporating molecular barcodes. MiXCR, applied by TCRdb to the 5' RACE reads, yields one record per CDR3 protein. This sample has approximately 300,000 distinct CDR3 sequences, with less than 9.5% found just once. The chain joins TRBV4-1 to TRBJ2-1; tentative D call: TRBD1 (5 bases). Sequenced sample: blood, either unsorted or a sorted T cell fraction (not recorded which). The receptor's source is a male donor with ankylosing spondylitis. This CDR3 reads CASSRGWGHNEQFF. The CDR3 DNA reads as TGCGCCAGCAGCCGCGGTTGGGGCCACAATGAGCAGTTCTTC.